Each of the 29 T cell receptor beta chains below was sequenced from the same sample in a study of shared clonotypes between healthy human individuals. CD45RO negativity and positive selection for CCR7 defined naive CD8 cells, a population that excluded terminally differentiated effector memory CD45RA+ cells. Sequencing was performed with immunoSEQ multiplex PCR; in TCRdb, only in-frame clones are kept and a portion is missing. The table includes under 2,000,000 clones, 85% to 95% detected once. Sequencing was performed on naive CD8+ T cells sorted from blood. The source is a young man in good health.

The CDR3 coding sequence is TGCGCCAGCAGCTTCACTAGGGCCAGCGGGGAGTCCTACGAGCAGTACTTC. Amino acid sequence: CASSFTRASGESYEQYF. J is TRBJ2-7 and V is TRBV5-1; 7 bases are shared with TRBD2. The CDR3 loop spans 17 amino acids. V lost 2 bases to trimming and J lost 1 base; unmatched junction nucleotides: 12. The germline gives CDR1 SGHRS, CDR2 YFSETQ.

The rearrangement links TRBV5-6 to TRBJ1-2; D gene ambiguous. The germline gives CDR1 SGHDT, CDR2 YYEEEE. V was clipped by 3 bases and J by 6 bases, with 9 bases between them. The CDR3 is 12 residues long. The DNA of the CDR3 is TGTGCCAGCAGCTCGTTCGGGGATGGCTACACCTTC. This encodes CASSSFGDGYTF.

CDR3 sequence: CASSYSAGGTFEQYF. Here the CDR3 DNA reads TGTGCCAGCAGTTACTCTGCGGGGGGCACTTTCGAGCAGTACTTC. The chain couples TRBV6-5 to TRBJ2-7; 8 bases are a match to TRBD2. Germline V gives CDR1 MNHEY, CDR2 SVGAGI. The CDR3 spans 15 residues. With 0 bases clipped from V and 6 bases from J, the junction kept 7 bases outside the gene matches.

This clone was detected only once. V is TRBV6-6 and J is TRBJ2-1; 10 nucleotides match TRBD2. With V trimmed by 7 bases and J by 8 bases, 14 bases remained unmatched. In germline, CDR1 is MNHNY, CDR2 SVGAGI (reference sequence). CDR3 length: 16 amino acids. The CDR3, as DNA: TGTGCCAGCACCTCCATCTTAACTAGCGGGACCCATGAGCAGTTCTTC. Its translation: CASTSILTSGTHEQFF.

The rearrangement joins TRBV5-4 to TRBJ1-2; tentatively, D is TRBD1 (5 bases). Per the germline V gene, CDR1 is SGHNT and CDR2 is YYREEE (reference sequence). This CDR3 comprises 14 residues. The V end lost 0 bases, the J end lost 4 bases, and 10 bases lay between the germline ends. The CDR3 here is CASSLGREGYGYTF. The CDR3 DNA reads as TGTGCCAGCAGCTTGGGCAGGGAGGGCTATGGCTACACCTTC.

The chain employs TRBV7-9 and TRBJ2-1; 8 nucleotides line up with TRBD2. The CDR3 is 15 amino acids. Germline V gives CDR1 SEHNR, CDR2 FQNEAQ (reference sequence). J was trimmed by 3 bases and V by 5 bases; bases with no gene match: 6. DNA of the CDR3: TGTGCCAGCAGCACAAGCGGGAGCTTCTACAATGAGCAGTTCTTC. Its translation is CASSTSGSFYNEQFF.

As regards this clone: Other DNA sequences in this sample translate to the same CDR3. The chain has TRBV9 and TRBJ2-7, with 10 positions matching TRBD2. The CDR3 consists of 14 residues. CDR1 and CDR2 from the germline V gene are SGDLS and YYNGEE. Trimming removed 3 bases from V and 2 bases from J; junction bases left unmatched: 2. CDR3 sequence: CASSASGGAYEQYF. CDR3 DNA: TGTGCCAGCAGCGCGAGCGGGGGGGCCTACGAGCAGTACTTC.

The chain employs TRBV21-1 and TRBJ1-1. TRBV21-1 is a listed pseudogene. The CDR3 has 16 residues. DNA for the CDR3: TGTGCCAGCCGTTCGACCGGCTTATTACTGAACACTGAAGCTTTCTTT. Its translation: CASRSTGLLLNTEAFF.

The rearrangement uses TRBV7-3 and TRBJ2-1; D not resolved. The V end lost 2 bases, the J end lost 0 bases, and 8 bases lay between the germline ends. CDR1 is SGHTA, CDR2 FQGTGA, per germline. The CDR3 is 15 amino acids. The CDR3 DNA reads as TGTGCCAGCAGCTTAGCCAGTAGCTCCTACAATGAGCAGTTCTTC. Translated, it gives CASSLASSSYNEQFF.

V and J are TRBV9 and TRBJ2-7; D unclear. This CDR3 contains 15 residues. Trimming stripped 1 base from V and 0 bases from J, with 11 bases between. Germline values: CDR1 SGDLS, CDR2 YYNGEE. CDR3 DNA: TGTGCCAGCAGCGTAAGTCCGTTGAGCTCCTACGAGCAGTACTTC. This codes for CASSVSPLSSYEQYF. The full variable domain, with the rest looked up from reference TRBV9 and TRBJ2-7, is DSGVTQTPKHLITATGQRVTLRCSPRSGDLSVYWYQQSLDQGLQFLIQYYNGEERAKGNILERFSAQQFPDLHSELNLSSLELGDSALYFCASSVSPLSSYEQYFGPGTRLTVT.

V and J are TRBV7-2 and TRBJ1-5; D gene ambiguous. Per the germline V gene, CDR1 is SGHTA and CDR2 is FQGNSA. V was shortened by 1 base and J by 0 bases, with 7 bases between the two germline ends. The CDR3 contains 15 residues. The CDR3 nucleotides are TGTGCCAGCAGCTTAGACGGATATAGCAATCAGCCCCAGCATTTT. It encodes CASSLDGYSNQPQHF.

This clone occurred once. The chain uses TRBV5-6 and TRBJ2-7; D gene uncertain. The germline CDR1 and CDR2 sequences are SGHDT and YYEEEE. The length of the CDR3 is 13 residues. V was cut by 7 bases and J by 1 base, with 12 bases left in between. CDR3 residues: CASQPWGSYEQYF. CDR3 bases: TGTGCCAGCCAACCTTGGGGTTCCTACGAGCAGTACTTC.

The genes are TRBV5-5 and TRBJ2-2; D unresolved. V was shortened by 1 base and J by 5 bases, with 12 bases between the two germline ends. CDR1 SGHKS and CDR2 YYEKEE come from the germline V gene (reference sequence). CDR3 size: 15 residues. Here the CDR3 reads CASSLSWGNTGELFF. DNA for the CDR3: TGTGCCAGCAGCTTGTCTTGGGGAAATACCGGGGAGCTGTTTTTT. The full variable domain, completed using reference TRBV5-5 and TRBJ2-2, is DAGVTQSPTHLIKTRGQQVTLRCSPISGHKSVSWYQQVLGQGPQFIFQYYEKEERGRGNFPDRFSARQFPNYSSELNVNALLLGDSALYLCASSLSWGNTGELFFGEGSRLTVL.

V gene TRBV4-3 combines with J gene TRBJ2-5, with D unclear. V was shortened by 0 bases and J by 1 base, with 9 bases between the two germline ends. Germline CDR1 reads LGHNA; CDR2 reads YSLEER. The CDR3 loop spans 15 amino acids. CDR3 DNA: TGCGCCAGCAGCCAAGATTGGTCTACCCAAGAGACCCAGTACTTC. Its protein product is CASSQDWSTQETQYF.

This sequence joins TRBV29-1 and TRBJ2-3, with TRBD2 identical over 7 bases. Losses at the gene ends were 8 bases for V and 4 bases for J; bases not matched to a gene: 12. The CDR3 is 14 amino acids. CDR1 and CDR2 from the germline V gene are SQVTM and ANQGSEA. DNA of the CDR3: TGCAGCCCAAGGCTGGCGGGAGCCCCAGATACGCAGTATTTT. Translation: CSPRLAGAPDTQYF.

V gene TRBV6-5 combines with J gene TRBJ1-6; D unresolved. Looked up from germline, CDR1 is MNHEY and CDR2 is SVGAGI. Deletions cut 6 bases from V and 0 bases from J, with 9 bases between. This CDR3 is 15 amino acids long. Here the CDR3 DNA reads TGTGCCAGCAGCCTATCCAGCTCCTATAATTCACCCCTCCACTTT. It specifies CASSLSSSYNSPLHF.

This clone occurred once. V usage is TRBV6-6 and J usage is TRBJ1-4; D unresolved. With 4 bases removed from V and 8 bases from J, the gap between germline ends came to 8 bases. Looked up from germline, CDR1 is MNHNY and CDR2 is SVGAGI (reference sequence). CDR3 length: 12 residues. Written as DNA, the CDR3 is TGTGCCAGCAGTTTTCAACGGGAAAAACTGTTTTTT. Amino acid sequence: CASSFQREKLFF.

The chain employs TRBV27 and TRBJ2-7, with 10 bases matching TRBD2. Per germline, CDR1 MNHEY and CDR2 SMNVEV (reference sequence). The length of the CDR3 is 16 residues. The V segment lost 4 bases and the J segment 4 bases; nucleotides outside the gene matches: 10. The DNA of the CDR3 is TGTGCCAGCAGTTCCTCCCTAGGACTAGCGGAGTACGAGCAGTACTTC. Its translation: CASSSSLGLAEYEQYF.

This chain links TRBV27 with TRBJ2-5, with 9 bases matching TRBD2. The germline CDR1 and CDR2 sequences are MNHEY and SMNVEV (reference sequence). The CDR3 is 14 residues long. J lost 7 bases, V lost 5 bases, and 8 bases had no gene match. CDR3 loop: CASSPGLARATQYF. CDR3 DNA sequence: TGTGCCAGCAGTCCGGGACTAGCTAGGGCGACCCAGTACTTC.

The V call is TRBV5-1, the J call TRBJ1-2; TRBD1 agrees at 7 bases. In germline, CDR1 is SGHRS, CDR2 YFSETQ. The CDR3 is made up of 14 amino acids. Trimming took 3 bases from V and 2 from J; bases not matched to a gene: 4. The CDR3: CASSYGDSNYGYTF. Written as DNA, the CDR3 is TGCGCCAGCAGCTACGGGGACAGCAACTATGGCTACACCTTC.

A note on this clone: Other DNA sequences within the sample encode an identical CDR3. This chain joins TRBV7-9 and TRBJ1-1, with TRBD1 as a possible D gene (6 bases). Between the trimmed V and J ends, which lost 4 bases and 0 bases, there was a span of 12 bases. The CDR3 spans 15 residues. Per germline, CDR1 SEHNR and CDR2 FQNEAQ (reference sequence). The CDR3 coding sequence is TGTGCCAGCAGCTCACCCACAGGGTTGAACACTGAAGCTTTCTTT. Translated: CASSSPTGLNTEAFF. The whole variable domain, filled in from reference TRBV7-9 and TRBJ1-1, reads DTGVSQNPRHKITKRGQNVTFRCDPISEHNRLYWYRQTLGQGPEFLTYFQNEAQLEKSRLLSDRFSAERPKGSFSTLEIQRTEQGDSAMYLCASSSPTGLNTEAFFGQGTRLTVV.

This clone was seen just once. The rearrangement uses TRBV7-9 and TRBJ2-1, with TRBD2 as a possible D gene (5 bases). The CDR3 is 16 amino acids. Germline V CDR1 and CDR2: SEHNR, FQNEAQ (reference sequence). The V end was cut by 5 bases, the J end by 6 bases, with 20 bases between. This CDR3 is CASSGFEGRGFNEQFF. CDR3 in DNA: TGTGCCAGCAGCGGCTTTGAGGGCCGGGGATTCAATGAGCAGTTCTTC.

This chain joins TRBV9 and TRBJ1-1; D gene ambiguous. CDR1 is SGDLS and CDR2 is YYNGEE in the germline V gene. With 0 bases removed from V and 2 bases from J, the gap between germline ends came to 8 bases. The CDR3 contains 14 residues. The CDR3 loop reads CASSVEWGNTEAFF. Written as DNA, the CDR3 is TGTGCCAGCAGCGTAGAATGGGGAAACACTGAAGCTTTCTTT.

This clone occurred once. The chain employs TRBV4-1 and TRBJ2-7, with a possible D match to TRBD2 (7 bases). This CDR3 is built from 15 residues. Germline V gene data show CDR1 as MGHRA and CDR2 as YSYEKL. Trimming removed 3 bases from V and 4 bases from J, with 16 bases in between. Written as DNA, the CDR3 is TGCGCCAGCAGCCAGGGTCCGGGGGGCATATACGAGCAGTACTTC. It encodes CASSQGPGGIYEQYF.

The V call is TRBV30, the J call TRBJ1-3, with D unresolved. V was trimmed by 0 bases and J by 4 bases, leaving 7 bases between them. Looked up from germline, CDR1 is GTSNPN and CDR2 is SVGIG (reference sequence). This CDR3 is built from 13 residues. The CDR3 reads CAWSVGGGNTIYF. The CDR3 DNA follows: TGTGCCTGGAGTGTAGGCGGGGGAAACACCATATATTTT. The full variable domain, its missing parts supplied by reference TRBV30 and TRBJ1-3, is SQTIHQWPATLVQPVGSPLSLECTVEGTSNPNLYWYRQAAGRGLQLLFYSVGIGQISSEVPQNLSASRPQDRQFILSSKKLLLSDSGFYLCAWSVGGGNTIYFGEGSWLTVV.

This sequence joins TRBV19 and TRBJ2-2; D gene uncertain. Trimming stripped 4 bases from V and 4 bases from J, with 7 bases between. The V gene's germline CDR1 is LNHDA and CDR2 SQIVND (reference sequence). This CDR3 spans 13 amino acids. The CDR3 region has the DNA TGTGCCAGTAGTAATTCTCCCACCGGGGAGCTGTTTTTT. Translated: CASSNSPTGELFF.

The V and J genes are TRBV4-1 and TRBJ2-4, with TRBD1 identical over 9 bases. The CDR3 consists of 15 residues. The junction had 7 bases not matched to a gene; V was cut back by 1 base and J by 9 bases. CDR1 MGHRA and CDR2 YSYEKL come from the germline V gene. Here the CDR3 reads CASSQGQGVVTIQYF. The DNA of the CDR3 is TGCGCCAGCAGCCAAGGACAGGGGGTTGTAACCATTCAGTACTTC.

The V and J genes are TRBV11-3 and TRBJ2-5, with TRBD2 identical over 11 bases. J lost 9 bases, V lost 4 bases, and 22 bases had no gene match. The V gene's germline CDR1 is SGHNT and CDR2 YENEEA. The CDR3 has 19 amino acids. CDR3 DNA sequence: TGTGCCAGCAGCTCCCCTCTTGTTAGCGGGAGGGTCACGGGTGGGGCCCAGTACTTC. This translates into CASSSPLVSGRVTGGAQYF.

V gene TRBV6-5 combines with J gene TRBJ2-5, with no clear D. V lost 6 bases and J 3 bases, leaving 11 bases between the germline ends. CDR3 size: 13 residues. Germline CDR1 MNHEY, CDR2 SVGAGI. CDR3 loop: CASSPGYEETQYF. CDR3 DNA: TGTGCCAGCAGCCCAGGCTATGAAGAGACCCAGTACTTC.